The clone carrying this TCR beta chain was found many times. The sample originates from a study of tumor-infiltrating lymphocytes in oesophageal squamous cell carcinoma. MiXCR, applied by TCRdb to the PCR reads, yields one record per CDR3 protein. The repertoire holds under 25,000 distinct CDR3 sequences, with approximately 40% as singletons. Germline loops: CDR1 SGHRS, CDR2 YFSETQ. This CDR3 comprises 16 residues. V was clipped by 4 bases and J by 1 base, with 18 bases between them. Sequencing was done on a sample of blood. V is TRBV5-1 and J is TRBJ2-7; D is undetermined. This TCR came from a male donor with esophageal squamous cell carcinoma. CDR3 amino acids: CASSRVLAQHSYEQYF. CDR3 nucleotides: TGCGCCAGCAGCCGCGTGTTGGCACAGCATTCCTACGAGCAGTACTTC.